This TCR beta chain was identified during a study of blood T cell repertoires in COVID-19. At the level of the study: Sources were T cells, B-cell-depleted T cells, or PBMCs; the material itself was cDNA or gDNA.

The CDR3 runs 15 residues. The trim removed 8 bases at V and 2 bases at J, leaving 9 bases unmatched. CDR1 is SNHLY and CDR2 is FYNNEI in the germline V gene. In the original processing: From reference gene primer amplification, estimates of nucleated cell counts were derived. Measured with immunoSEQ multiplex PCR; TCRdb has only the in-frame clones, and not every one. Clone size and V and J calls were adopted from that table, with D and trimming inferred from the DNA. The table records about 170,000 clones, about 85% of them present only once. Sequenced material: peripheral blood. The chain links TRBV2 to TRBJ2-3, with 8 bases fitting TRBD2. The receptor was derived from a man in his fifties or sixties who had recovered from COVID-19. This chain's CDR3 is CASLGGAGVTDTQYF. In DNA form, the CDR3 reads TGTGCCAGCCTCGGGGGGGCAGGGGTCACAGATACGCAGTATTTT. The whole variable domain, filled in from reference TRBV2 and TRBJ2-3, reads EPEVTQTPSHQVTQMGQEVILRCVPISNHLYFYWYRQILGQKVEFLVSFYNNEISEKSEIFDDQFSVERPDGSNFTLKIRSTKLEDSAMYFCASLGGAGVTDTQYFGPGTRLTVL.